Listed below are T cell receptor beta chains from one sample, sequenced in a study of regulatory T cells in long-lasting Graves disease. TCRdb re-called the multiplex PCR reads with MiXCR, one entry per CDR3 protein. The table lists approximately 540,000 distinct CDR3 sequences, around 12% of them singletons. These data were also reused for a study on T cells in Graves' hyperthyroidism and ophthalmopathy.

The sample was peripheral blood mononuclear cells (PBMCs), taken at new diagnosis, from a patient treated with antithyroid drugs. The receptors come from a woman aged 25 to 45 with Graves disease. CDR3s leave out the opening cysteine and the closing phenylalanine or tryptophan.

CDR3 protein	V gene
ASSRAGAGRGAF	TRBV14
ASSQGPGTGGDPYEQY	TRBV4-1
ASSESQNYGYT	TRBV6-2/TRBV6-3
SASPQGVAGYT	TRBV20-1
ASSPGEGNQPQH	TRBV19
ASSLREGIWVNTEAF	TRBV7-2
ASSTPGGLAGGPSYNEQF	TRBV7-9
ASSSPGLGGYT	TRBV7-9
ASSQDRVSPLH	TRBV4-3
SAEGREGSLRETQY	TRBV20-1
ASSPGGRKLF	TRBV11-1
SVGRRTDTQY	TRBV20-1
SARPGRGNQPQH	TRBV20-1
ATSEGTGINYGYT	TRBV24-1
ASSPGTSGFSYEQY	TRBV7-2
ASSQIIQGYEQY	TRBV5-1
ASTSPLDT	TRBV5-8
ASDAKSTSGMTDIQY	TRBV12-3/TRBV12-4
ASSGGTVLLDEQY	TRBV5-1
ASSQSSSGSVFVLNEQF	TRBV4-1
SVGGREPAPYEQY	TRBV29-1
ASSLYTVLNTGELF	TRBV12-3/TRBV12-4
ASSPWLNGELF	TRBV5-4
ASSPPPGMHEQY	TRBV28
ASSLGSLAGAGTDTQY	TRBV27
SAPPGLAGYEQY	TRBV20-1
ASRPGDGGTDTQY	TRBV5-1
ASSEGGFLGYGYT	TRBV6-1
ASSRDGASGNTIY	TRBV25-1
ATSIDRAYEQY	TRBV15
ASSVVENTEAF	TRBV2
ASSPLWTSGSYNEQF	TRBV2
ASSLGRVHTEAF	TRBV13
ASSPISFVFVSGELF	TRBV28
ASSRKAGGPDEQY	TRBV7-2
ASSSGPINSPLH	TRBV27
ASSQAWTANYGYT	TRBV4-1
ASSGTSGSYEQY	TRBV2
ASSVVAGSGELF	TRBV9
AIKQGNEQF	TRBV2
ASSFGLAGDRYNEQF	TRBV7-8
ASSTSAGLSYNEQF	TRBV11-2
ASMKEKYTEAF	TRBV2
SYEFYGYT	TRBV29-1
ASSLVLNTEAF	TRBV7-9
ASSDLENQPQH	TRBV2
ASSSPGLAGGAGELF	TRBV6-5
ASSSSASHNEQF	TRBV28
ASSRDTGEGYT	TRBV12-3/TRBV12-4
SARAGRDTEAF	TRBV20-1
ASTSWGQPQH	TRBV19
ASSPSSGPDTQY	TRBV7-3
ASSESNRRSMHDEQF	TRBV10-2
ASSETRGMNTEAF	TRBV2
SVDRVGTEAF	TRBV29-1
ASSFMTGGNTEAF	TRBV11-3